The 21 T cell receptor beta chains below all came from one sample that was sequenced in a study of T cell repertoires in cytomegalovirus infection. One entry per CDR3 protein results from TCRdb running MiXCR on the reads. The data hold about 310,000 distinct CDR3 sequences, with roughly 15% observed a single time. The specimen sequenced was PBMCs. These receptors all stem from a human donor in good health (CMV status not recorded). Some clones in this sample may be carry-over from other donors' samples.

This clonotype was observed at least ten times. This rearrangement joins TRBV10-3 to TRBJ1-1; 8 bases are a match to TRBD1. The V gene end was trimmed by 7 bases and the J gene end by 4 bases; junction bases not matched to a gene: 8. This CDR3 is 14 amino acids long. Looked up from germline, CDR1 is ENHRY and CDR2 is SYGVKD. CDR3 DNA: TGTGCCATCACCTTGACAGGGGATGGCACTGAAGCTTTCTTT. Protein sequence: CAITLTGDGTEAFF.

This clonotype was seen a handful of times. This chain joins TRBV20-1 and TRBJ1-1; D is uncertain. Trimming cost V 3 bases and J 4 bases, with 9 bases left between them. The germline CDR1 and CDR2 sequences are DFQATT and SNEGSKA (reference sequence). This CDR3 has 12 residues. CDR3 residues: CSARARVTEAFF. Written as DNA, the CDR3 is TGCAGTGCTAGGGCCCGGGTCACTGAAGCTTTCTTT.

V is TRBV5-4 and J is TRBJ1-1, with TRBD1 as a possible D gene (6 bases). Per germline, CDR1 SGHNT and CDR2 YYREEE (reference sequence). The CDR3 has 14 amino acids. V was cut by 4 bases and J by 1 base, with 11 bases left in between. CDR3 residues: CASSGGQQNTEAFF. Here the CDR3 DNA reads TGTGCCAGCAGCGGCGGACAGCAGAACACTGAAGCTTTCTTT. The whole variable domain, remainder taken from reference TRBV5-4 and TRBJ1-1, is ETGVTQSPTHLIKTRGQQVTLRCSSQSGHNTVSWYQQALGQGPQFIFQYYREEENGRGNFPPRFSGLQFPNYSSELNVNALELDDSALYLCASSGGQQNTEAFFGQGTRLTVV.

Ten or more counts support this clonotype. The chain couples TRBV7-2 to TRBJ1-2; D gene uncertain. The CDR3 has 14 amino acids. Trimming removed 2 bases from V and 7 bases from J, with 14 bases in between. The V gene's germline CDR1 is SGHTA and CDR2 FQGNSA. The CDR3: CASSLFGNSLGYTF. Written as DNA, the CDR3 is TGTGCCAGCAGCTTATTTGGGAATAGTCTTGGCTACACCTTC.

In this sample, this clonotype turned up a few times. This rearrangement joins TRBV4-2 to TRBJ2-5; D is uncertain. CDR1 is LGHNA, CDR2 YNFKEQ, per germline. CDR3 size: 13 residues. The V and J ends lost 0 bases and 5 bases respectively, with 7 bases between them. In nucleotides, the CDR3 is TGTGCCAGCAGCCAAGAATTTGGGGAGACCCAGTACTTC. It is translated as CASSQEFGETQYF.

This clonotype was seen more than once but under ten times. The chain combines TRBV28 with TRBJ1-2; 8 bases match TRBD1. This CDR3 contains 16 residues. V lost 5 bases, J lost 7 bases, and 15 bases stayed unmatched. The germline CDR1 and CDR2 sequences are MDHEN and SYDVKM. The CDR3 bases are TGTGCCAGCAGTCGAGGACAGGGACTGTCAGGGCGTGGCTACACCTTC. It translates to CASSRGQGLSGRGYTF.

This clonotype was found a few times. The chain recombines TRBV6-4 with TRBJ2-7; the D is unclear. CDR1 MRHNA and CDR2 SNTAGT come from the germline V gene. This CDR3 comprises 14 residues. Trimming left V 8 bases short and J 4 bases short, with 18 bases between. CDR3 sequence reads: CASDNYLRWYEQYF. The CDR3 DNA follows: TGTGCCAGCGACAACTACCTACGGTGGTACGAGCAGTACTTC.

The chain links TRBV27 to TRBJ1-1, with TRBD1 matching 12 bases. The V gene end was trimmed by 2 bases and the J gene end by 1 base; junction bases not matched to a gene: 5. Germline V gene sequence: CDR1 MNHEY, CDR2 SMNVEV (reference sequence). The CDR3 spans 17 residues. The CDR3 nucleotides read TGTGCCAGCAGTTTAGGGGGACAGGGGGCGAAGAACACTGAAGCTTTCTTT. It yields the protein CASSLGGQGAKNTEAFF.

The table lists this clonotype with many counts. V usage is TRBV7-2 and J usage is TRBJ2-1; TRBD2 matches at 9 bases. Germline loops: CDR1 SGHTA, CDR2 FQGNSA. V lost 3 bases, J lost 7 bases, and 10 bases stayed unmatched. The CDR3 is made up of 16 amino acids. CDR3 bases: TGTGCCAGCAGCTTCTTGGCGGGGGGGCCGCGAAATGAGCAGTTCTTC. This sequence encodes CASSFLAGGPRNEQFF.

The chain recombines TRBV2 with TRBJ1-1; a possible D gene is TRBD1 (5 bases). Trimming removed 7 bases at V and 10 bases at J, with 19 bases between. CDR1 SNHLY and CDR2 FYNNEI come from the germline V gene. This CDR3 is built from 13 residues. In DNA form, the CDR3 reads TGTGCCAGCAATTATGTCAGGGTCGAGGGAGCTTTCTTT. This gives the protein CASNYVRVEGAFF. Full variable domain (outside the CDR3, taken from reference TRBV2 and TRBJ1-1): EPEVTQTPSHQVTQMGQEVILRCVPISNHLYFYWYRQILGQKVEFLVSFYNNEISEKSEIFDDQFSVERPDGSNFTLKIRSTKLEDSAMYFCASNYVRVEGAFFGQGTRLTVV.

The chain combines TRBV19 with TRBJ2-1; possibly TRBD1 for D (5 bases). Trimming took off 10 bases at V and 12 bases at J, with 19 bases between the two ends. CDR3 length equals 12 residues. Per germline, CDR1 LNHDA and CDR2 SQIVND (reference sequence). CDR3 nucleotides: TGTGCCACAGGACAAGTGGCGTTCGGGCAGTTCTTC. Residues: CATGQVAFGQFF.

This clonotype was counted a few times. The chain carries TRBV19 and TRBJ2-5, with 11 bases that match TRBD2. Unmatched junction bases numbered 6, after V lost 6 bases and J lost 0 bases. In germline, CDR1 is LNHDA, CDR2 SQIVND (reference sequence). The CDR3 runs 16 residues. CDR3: CASRQLAGANQETQYF. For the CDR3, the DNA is TGTGCCAGTAGACAACTAGCGGGGGCCAACCAAGAGACCCAGTACTTC.

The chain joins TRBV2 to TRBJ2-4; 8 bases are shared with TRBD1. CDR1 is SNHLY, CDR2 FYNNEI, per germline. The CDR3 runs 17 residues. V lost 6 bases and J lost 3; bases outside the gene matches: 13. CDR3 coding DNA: TGTGCCAGCAGGGTAATTGAGGCAGGGGGCGTCAAAAACATTCAGTACTTC. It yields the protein CASRVIEAGGVKNIQYF.

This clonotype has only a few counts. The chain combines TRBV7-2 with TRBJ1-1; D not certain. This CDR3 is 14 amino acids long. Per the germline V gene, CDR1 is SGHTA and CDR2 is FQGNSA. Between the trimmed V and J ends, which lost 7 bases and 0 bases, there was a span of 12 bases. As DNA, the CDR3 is TGTGCCAGCACCCTAGATCTTTTGAACACTGAAGCTTTCTTT. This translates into CASTLDLLNTEAFF.

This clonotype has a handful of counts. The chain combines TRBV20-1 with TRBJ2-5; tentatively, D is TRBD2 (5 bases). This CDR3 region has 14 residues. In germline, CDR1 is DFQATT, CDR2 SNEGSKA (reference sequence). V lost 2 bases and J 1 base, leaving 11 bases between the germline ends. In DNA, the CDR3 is TGCAGTGCTAGAACCGGGATTCCCCAAGAGACCCAGTACTTC. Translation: CSARTGIPQETQYF.

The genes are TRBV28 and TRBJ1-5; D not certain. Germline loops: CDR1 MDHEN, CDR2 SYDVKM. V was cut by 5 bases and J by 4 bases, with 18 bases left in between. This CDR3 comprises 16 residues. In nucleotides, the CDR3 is TGTGCCAGCAGTCTTCAGATAGGGCAGCCAAATCAGCCCCAGCATTTT. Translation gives CASSLQIGQPNQPQHF.

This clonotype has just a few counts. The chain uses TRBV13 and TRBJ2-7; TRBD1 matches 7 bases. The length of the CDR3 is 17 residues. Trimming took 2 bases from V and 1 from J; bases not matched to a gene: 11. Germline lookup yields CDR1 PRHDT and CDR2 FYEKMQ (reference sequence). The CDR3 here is CASSLRAGGANSYEQYF. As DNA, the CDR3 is TGTGCCAGCAGCTTACGGGCAGGGGGAGCCAATTCCTACGAGCAGTACTTC.

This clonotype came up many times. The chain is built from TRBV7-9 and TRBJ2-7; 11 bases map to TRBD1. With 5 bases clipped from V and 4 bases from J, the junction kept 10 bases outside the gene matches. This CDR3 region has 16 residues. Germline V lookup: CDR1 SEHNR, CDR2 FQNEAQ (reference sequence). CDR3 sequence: CASSPPSGQGAYEQYF. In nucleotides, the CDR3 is TGTGCCAGCAGCCCCCCGTCCGGACAGGGGGCATACGAGCAGTACTTC.

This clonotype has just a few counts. As DNA, the CDR3 is TGTGCCAGCAGCCAGGGACAGGGGAACCACGAGCAGTACTTC. Its translation is CASSQGQGNHEQYF. The chain recombines TRBV11-1 with TRBJ2-7, with 10 positions matching TRBD1. This CDR3 is built from 14 residues. The junction had 6 bases not matched to a gene; V was cut back by 5 bases and J by 5 bases. Germline assignment: CDR1 SGHAT and CDR2 FQDESV (reference sequence).

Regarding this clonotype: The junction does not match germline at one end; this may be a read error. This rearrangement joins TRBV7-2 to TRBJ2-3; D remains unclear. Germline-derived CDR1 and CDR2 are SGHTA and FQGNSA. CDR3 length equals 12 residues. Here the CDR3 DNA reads TGTTCCAGCAGCGTAAGTACAGATACCCAGTATTTT. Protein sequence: CSSSVSTDTQYF.

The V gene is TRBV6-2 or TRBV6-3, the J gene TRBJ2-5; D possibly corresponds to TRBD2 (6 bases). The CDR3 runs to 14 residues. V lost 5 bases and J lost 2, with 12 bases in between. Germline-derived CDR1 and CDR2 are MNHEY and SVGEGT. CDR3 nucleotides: TGTGCCAGCAGTCTACGACGGGGGCAAGAGACCCAGTACTTC. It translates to CASSLRRGQETQYF.